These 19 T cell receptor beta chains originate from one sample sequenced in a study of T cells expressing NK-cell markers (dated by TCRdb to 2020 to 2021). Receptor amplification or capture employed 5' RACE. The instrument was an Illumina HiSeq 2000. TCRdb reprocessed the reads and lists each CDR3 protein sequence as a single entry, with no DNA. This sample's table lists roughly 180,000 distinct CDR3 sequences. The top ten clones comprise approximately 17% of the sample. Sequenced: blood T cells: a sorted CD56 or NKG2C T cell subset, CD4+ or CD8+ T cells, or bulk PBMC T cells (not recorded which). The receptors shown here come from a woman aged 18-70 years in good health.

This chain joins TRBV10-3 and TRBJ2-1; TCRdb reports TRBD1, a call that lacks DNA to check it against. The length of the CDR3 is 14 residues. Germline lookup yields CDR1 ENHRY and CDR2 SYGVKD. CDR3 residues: CAITGTHSFNEQFF.

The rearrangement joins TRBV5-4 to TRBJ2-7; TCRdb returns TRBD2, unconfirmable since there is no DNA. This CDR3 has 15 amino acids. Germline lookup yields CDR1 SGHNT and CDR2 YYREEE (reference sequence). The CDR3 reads CASSLAREGPREQYF.

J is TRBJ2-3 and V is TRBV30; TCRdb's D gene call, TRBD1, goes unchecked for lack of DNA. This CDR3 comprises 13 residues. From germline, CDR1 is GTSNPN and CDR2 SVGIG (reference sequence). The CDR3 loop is CAWDRGSTDTQYF.

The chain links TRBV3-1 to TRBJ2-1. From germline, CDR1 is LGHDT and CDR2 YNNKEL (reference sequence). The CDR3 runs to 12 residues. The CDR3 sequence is CASRQPLGEQFF.

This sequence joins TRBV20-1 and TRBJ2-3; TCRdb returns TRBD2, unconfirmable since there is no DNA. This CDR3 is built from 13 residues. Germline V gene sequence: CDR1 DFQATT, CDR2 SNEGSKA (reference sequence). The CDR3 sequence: CSVGTRHTDTQYF.

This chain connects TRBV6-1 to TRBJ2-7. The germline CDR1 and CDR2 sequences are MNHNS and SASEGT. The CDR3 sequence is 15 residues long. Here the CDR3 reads CASRGAGVSQDEQYF.

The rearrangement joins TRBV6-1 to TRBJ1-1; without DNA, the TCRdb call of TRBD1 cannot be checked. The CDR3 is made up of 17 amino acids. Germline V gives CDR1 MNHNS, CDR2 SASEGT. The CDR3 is CASSRLGDRWGDTEAFF.

The CDR3: CASRHRVDNSPLHF. The chain is built from TRBV12-3 or TRBV12-4 and TRBJ1-6; TCRdb names TRBD1, which stays unverified in the absence of DNA. The CDR3 totals 14 residues.

The CDR3 region is CASSLVQGSNQPQHF. This sequence joins TRBV5-5 and TRBJ1-5; without DNA, the TCRdb call of TRBD1 cannot be checked. Germline V gene data show CDR1 as SGHKS and CDR2 as YYEKEE (reference sequence). The CDR3 extends over 15 amino acids.

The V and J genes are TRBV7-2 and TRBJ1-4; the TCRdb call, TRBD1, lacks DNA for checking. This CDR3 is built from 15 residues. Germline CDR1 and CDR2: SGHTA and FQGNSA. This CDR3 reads CASSGYRGPNEKLFF.

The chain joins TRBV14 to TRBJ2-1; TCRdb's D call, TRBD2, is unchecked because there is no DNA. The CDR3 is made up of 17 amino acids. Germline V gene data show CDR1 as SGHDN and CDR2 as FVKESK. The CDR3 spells CASSQDRLAGGLDEQFF.

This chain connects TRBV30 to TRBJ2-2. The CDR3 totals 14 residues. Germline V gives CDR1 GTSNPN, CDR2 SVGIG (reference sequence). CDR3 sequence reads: CAWKRTRNTGELFF.

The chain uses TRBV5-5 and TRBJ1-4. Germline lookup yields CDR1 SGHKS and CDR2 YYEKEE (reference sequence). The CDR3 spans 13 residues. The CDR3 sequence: CASSGATNEKLFF.

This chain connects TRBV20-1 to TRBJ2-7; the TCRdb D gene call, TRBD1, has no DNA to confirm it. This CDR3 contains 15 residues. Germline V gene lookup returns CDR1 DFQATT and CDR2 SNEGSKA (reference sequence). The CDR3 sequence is CSARDPSRVSYEQYF.

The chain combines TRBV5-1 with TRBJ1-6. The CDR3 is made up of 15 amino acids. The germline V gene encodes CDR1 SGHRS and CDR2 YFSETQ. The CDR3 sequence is CASSLEVPYNSPLHF.

CDR3 amino acids: CASTPGSTDTQYF. This chain uses TRBV5-6 with TRBJ2-3; the D gene TCRdb calls, TRBD1, cannot be checked with no DNA. Germline CDR1 reads SGHDT; CDR2 reads YYEEEE. The CDR3 is 13 amino acids.

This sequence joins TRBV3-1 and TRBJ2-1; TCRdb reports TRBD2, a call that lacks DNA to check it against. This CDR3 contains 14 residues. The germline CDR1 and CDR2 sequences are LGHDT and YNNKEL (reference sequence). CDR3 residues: CASSQAGPRSEQFF.

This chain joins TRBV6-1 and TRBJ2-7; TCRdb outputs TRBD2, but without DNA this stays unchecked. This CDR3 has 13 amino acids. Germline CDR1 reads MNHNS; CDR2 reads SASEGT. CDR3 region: CASREGPNYEQYF.

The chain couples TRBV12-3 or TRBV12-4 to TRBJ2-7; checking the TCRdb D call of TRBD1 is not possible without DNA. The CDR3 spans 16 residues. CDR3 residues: CASSLGGTAVVSEQYF.